This T cell receptor beta chain was found in a study of cytomegalovirus exposure and HLA in healthy donors. About the research overall: When roughly 420 donors were genotyped, 80% to 90% of them were found to fall in the Caucasian-associated ancestry cluster.

This CDR3 comprises 12 residues. Germline assignment: CDR1 SGDLS and CDR2 YYNGEE. This clone was observed a handful of times. Within the sample, other DNA sequences also encode this same CDR3. PCR used 60 Vbeta primers and 13 Jbeta primers. Sequencing was performed with immunoSEQ multiplex PCR; in TCRdb, only in-frame clones are kept and a portion is missing. The sample includes more than 55,000 clones, 74% of them seen just once. The sequencing input was PBMCs. V gene TRBV9 combines with J gene TRBJ1-6; no definite D call. The TCR originated in a woman in her sixties in good health and CMV-seropositive. In DNA form, the CDR3 reads TGTGCTAGCGCGGCGCCTAATTCACCCCTCCACTTT. It encodes CASAAPNSPLHF.